The present T cell receptor beta chain was sequenced within a study of T cell responses to AZD1222 COVID-19 vaccine. Study observations and caveats: Donors, mostly white British, included more females; clonal diversity was possibly underestimated. The peak T cell response came first, and repertoires were sampled only after it. Spike-specific TCR depth and breadth grew after two AZD1222 doses.

V shed 5 bases, J shed 7 bases, and the junction held 14 bases outside the gene matches. This CDR3 is 16 amino acids long. The V gene's germline CDR1 is ENHRY and CDR2 SYGVKD. TCRdb keeps only in-frame clones here, not all; method: immunoSEQ multiplex PCR. The table has about 150,000 clones, roughly 87% seen once. This clone occurred once. Its specificity is unknown. The chain has TRBV10-3 and TRBJ2-3, with 8 bases identical to TRBD1. The TCR originated in an adult who received the MenACWY meningococcal vaccine as a control. The sample consisted of peripheral blood, taken 28 days after the second dose of the MenACWY control vaccine. CDR3 sequence reads: CAISPQGAGYRNTQYF. The CDR3 DNA sequence: TGTGCCATCAGTCCTCAGGGGGCAGGGTATCGAAATACGCAGTATTTT.